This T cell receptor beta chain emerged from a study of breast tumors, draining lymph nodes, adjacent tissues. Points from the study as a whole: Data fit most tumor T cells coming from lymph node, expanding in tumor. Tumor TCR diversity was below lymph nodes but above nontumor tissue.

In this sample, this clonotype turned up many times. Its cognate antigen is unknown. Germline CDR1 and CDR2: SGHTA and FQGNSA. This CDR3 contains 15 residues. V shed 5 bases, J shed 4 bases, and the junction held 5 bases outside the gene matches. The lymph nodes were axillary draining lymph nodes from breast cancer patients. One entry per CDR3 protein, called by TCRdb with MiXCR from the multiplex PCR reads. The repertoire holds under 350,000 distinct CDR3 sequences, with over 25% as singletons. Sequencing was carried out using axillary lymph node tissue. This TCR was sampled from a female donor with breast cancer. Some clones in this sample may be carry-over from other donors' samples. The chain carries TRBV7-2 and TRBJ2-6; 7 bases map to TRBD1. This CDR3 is CASSPGGSGANVLTF. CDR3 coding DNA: TGTGCCAGCAGCCCAGGGGGATCCGGGGCCAACGTCCTGACTTTC.